Presented here are 24 T cell receptor beta chains from one specimen sequenced in a study of T cell responses to AZD1222 COVID-19 vaccine. Assay: immunoSEQ multiplex PCR; the TCRdb copy retains only in-frame clones and omits some. The sample yields some 150,000 clones, approximately 92% seen once. The input for sequencing was peripheral blood, taken 28 days after the second AZD1222 dose. The receptors derive from an adult who received the AZD1222 COVID-19 vaccine.

The J gene is TRBJ2-5, the V gene TRBV11-2, with unresolved D. The CDR3 has 10 amino acids. Germline V lookup: CDR1 SGHAT, CDR2 FQNNGV. Between the trimmed V and J ends, which lost 4 bases and 5 bases, there was a span of 2 bases. The CDR3, as DNA: TGTGCCAGCAGCTCGGAGACCCAGTACTTC. Its translation: CASSSETQYF.

This sequence joins TRBV9 and TRBJ1-2, with 9 bases fitting TRBD1. The V segment lost 3 bases and the J segment 8 bases; nucleotides outside the gene matches: 11. The germline V gene encodes CDR1 SGDLS and CDR2 YYNGEE. The CDR3 is 15 residues long. The CDR3 loop reads CASSAYLQGAEGYTF. CDR3 DNA sequence: TGTGCCAGCAGCGCATACTTACAGGGGGCGGAGGGCTACACCTTC.

This clone was seen once. The chain couples TRBV6-5 to TRBJ1-6, with a tentative D call TRBD1 (5 bases). The CDR3 runs to 13 residues. V gave up 6 bases and J gave up 11 bases, with 14 bases separating them. The germline CDR1 and CDR2 sequences are MNHEY and SVGAGI. CDR3 amino acids: CASSLRWGTPLHF. The CDR3 DNA reads as TGTGCCAGCAGCCTAAGGTGGGGGACACCCCTCCACTTT.

This chain's CDR3 is CASSFRGTSRTDTQYF. CDR3 DNA: TGCGCCAGCAGCTTCAGGGGCACTTCCCGCACAGATACGCAGTATTTT. V gene TRBV5-1 combines with J gene TRBJ2-3; D is perhaps TRBD1 (6 bases). Trimming pared 2 bases from V and 1 base from J, leaving 14 bases between. Germline lookup yields CDR1 SGHRS and CDR2 YFSETQ. This CDR3 spans 16 amino acids.

The chain recombines TRBV2 with TRBJ1-5; D is unresolved. The CDR3 runs 15 residues. CDR1 SNHLY and CDR2 FYNNEI come from the germline V gene. V shed 2 bases and J shed 2 bases, with 10 bases lying between them. CDR3 amino acids: CASSESPRGNQPQHF. The CDR3 nucleotides read TGTGCCAGCAGTGAATCTCCGAGGGGCAATCAGCCCCAGCATTTT.

The chain couples TRBV7-3 to TRBJ1-6, with D hard to call. Deletions cut 3 bases from V and 7 bases from J, with 10 bases between. Germline CDR1 SGHTA, CDR2 FQGTGA. The CDR3 has 14 residues. The CDR3 sequence: CASSFGGSNSPLHF. The DNA of the CDR3 is TGTGCCAGCAGCTTTGGTGGATCAAATTCACCCCTCCACTTT.

The genes are TRBV29-1 and TRBJ2-1; 9 bases are a match to TRBD2. Germline loops: CDR1 SQVTM, CDR2 ANQGSEA. The junction had 5 bases not matched to a gene; V was cut back by 2 bases and J by 0 bases. The CDR3 is 16 residues long. CDR3 DNA: TGCAGCGTTGAATCACTAGCGGGCCCCTCCTACAATGAGCAGTTCTTC. Its protein is CSVESLAGPSYNEQFF.

V and J are TRBV3-1 (or the pseudogene TRBV3-2) and TRBJ1-2, with TRBD1 identical over 8 bases. The CDR3 runs 12 residues. The V segment lost 5 bases and the J segment 8 bases; nucleotides outside the gene matches: 4. Germline V CDR1 and CDR2: LGHDT, YNNKEL (reference sequence). CDR3 in DNA: TGTGCCAGCAGCTCACAGGGGGAAGGCTACACCTTC. Amino acids: CASSSQGEGYTF.

This CDR3 reads CASSFRGSGNTIYF. Here the CDR3 DNA reads TGTGCCAGCAGTTTTCGGGGCTCTGGAAACACCATATATTTT. The chain carries TRBV6-5 and TRBJ1-3; D not resolved. V lost 4 bases to trimming and J lost 0 bases, with 7 bases between them. Germline loops: CDR1 MNHEY, CDR2 SVGAGI. The CDR3 sequence is 14 residues long.

This clone occurred once. The V and J genes are TRBV28 and TRBJ2-3; the D gene is possibly TRBD2 (6 bases). V lost 5 bases and J lost 0, with 15 bases in between. Germline assignment: CDR1 MDHEN and CDR2 SYDVKM. This CDR3 region has 16 residues. CDR3 coding DNA: TGTGCCAGCAGTCTCCCCGGAGGGGCTAGCACAGATACGCAGTATTTT. Translating it yields CASSLPGGASTDTQYF.

The V and J genes are TRBV11-2 and TRBJ2-2; D may correspond to TRBD1 or TRBD2 (5 bases each). V shed 0 bases and J shed 4 bases, with 9 bases lying between them. The CDR3 extends over 15 amino acids. CDR1 is SGHAT, CDR2 FQNNGV, per germline. CDR3 bases: TGTGCCAGCAGCTTAGAAGCAGGGAGCACCGGGGAGCTGTTTTTT. Protein sequence: CASSLEAGSTGELFF.

The V call is TRBV13, the J call TRBJ1-3; no reliable D call. Trimming left V 5 bases short and J 0 bases short, with 8 bases between. The CDR3 is 14 residues long. From germline, CDR1 is PRHDT and CDR2 FYEKMQ (reference sequence). Here the CDR3 reads CASSPQSSGNTIYF. CDR3 nucleotides: TGTGCCAGCAGCCCCCAGAGCTCTGGAAACACCATATATTTT.

The chain links TRBV7-3 to TRBJ2-2; TRBD1 might be the D (6 bases). Germline V gives CDR1 SGHTA, CDR2 FQGTGA. Deletions cut 4 bases from V and 7 bases from J, with 16 bases between. The CDR3 contains 15 residues. The CDR3 bases are TGTGCCAGCAGCTCTAATGGGGGCTTCCGCGGGGAGCTGTTTTTT. Amino acids: CASSSNGGFRGELFF.

The chain combines TRBV3-1 (or the pseudogene TRBV3-2) with TRBJ1-1; 11 positions match TRBD1. The germline V gene has CDR1 LGHDT and CDR2 YNNKEL (reference sequence). The CDR3 sequence is 16 residues long. Trimming cost V 3 bases and J 4 bases; bases outside gene matches: 7. CDR3 in amino acids: CASSQPPGQGVTEAFF. DNA for the CDR3: TGTGCCAGCAGCCAGCCACCGGGACAGGGGGTCACTGAAGCTTTCTTT.

The chain is built from TRBV3-1 (or the pseudogene TRBV3-2) and TRBJ2-3; D perhaps matches TRBD2 (6 bases). From germline, CDR1 is LGHDT and CDR2 YNNKEL (reference sequence). The CDR3 is made up of 15 amino acids. Between the trimmed V and J ends, which lost 5 bases and 7 bases, there was a span of 19 bases. The chain's CDR3 is CASSYRDGGRHTQYF. In DNA form, the CDR3 reads TGTGCCAGCAGCTACCGGGACGGAGGGCGGCATACGCAGTATTTT.

This sequence joins TRBV28 and TRBJ2-1; no firm D call. Germline V gives CDR1 MDHEN, CDR2 SYDVKM. The CDR3 runs to 11 residues. Trimming stripped 6 bases from V and 8 bases from J, with 8 bases between. The DNA of the CDR3 is TGTGCCAGCAGCCCGGCGGATGAGCAGTTCTTC. It is translated as CASSPADEQFF.

V is TRBV5-5 and J is TRBJ1-1; D is possibly TRBD1 (5 bases). In germline, CDR1 is SGHKS, CDR2 YYEKEE (reference sequence). Trimming removed 4 bases from V and 1 base from J, with 14 bases in between. The CDR3 is 15 residues long. The CDR3 loop is CASSPSSDRNTEAFF. CDR3 DNA: TGTGCCAGCAGCCCATCAAGTGACAGGAACACTGAAGCTTTCTTT.

This clone was detected only once. The rearrangement links TRBV12-3 or TRBV12-4 to TRBJ1-2; no firm D call. The CDR3 loop spans 12 amino acids. V was shortened by 6 bases and J by 4 bases, with 9 bases between the two germline ends. The CDR3 nucleotides read TGTGCCAGCAGCGCGGACGGCTATGGCTACACCTTC. It is translated as CASSADGYGYTF.

The genes are TRBV10-3 and TRBJ2-1; perhaps TRBD2 as D (5 bases). Between the trimmed V and J ends, which lost 7 bases and 6 bases, there was a span of 19 bases. The germline CDR1 and CDR2 sequences are ENHRY and SYGVKD. The CDR3 sequence is 15 residues long. For the CDR3, the DNA is TGTGCCATCAAATTGGACGGGGTGAAAGGCAATGAGCAGTTCTTC. Translation gives CAIKLDGVKGNEQFF.

The gene calls are TRBV6-5 and TRBJ2-7; weak D call: TRBD1 (6 bases). The germline gives CDR1 MNHEY, CDR2 SVGAGI. V was pared by 2 bases and J by 2 bases, with 10 bases between. The CDR3 sequence is 14 residues long. The CDR3 is CASSYADSTYEQYF. CDR3 nucleotide sequence: TGTGCCAGCAGTTACGCGGACAGCACCTACGAGCAGTACTTC.

The rearrangement links TRBV25-1 to TRBJ2-1, with 10 bases identical to TRBD1. V was pared by 0 bases and J by 6 bases, with 2 bases of the junction left unmatched. The CDR3 loop spans 15 amino acids. Germline V CDR1 and CDR2: MGHDK, SYGVNS. CDR3 residues: CASSEYRTGGNEQFF. CDR3 in DNA: TGTGCCAGCAGTGAATATCGGACAGGGGGCAATGAGCAGTTCTTC.

The chain carries TRBV4-3 and TRBJ2-3; 8 positions match TRBD2. The CDR3 covers 18 residues. Germline CDR1 reads LGHNA; CDR2 reads YSLEER. After removal of 0 bases from V and 3 bases from J, the junction contained 11 bases not matched to a gene. The CDR3 nucleotides are TGCGCCAGCAGCCAAGATAATGTTGAGACTAGCGAAACAGATACGCAGTATTTT. Protein sequence: CASSQDNVETSETDTQYF.

The chain combines TRBV6-5 with TRBJ2-1, with D uncertain. Trimming shortened V by 7 bases and J by 3 bases, and 16 bases separated the two germline ends. The CDR3 consists of 15 residues. Germline V gene data show CDR1 as MNHEY and CDR2 as SVGAGI. CDR3 DNA sequence: TGTGCCAGCACGTCAGACGGGCTCAGCTACAATGAGCAGTTCTTC. It is translated as CASTSDGLSYNEQFF.

The V and J genes are TRBV18 and TRBJ1-4; no reliable D call. The V end was cut by 6 bases, the J end by 0 bases, with 11 bases between. Germline V gene data show CDR1 as KGHSH and CDR2 as LQKENI. The CDR3 runs to 15 residues. Here the CDR3 reads CASSFERSTNEKLFF. The CDR3 DNA follows: TGTGCCAGCTCCTTTGAACGGTCAACTAATGAAAAACTGTTTTTT.